This TCR beta chain was identified during a study of cytomegalovirus exposure and HLA in healthy donors. Study-wide points: The classifier reportedly diagnosed cytomegalovirus status with high specificity and sensitivity. Some TCR beta chains (roughly 150 of them) were listed as cytomegalovirus-associated. The dataset shows that most TCR sequences were rare, while some public TCRs occurred in many donors.

In regard to this clone: Its antigen remains unidentified.

The donors were in the approximately 120-subject validation cohort; that cohort was separate from the roughly 700-subject first cohort. Sequencing used immunoSEQ multiplex PCR; TCRdb keeps in-frame clones, though not all of them. The top ten hold about 7.2% of the sample, which has 180,000 or so clones, around 86% seen once. V was shortened by 3 bases and J by 5 bases, with 15 bases between the two germline ends. The CDR3 totals 15 residues. The germline CDR1 and CDR2 sequences are SGDLS and YYNGEE. This TCR was recovered from a man aged 25 to 40 in good health and CMV-seropositive. The V gene is TRBV9, the J gene TRBJ2-1; D remains unclear. Material: PBMCs. The CDR3 sequence is CASSAVAIIDNEQFF. Here the CDR3 DNA reads TGTGCCAGCAGCGCGGTTGCCATAATAGACAATGAGCAGTTCTTC.